What follows are 15 T cell receptor beta chains derived from one specimen sequenced in a study of blood T cell repertoires in COVID-19 (dated by TCRdb to the early 2020s). Libraries were constructed by the immunoSEQ multiplex PCR assay. TCRdb re-hosts the immuneACCESS table, in-frame sequences only. Its copies lack some clones; in the studies checked, an unresolved V gene accounts for under half of them, and the cause for the rest is not known. Across this sample there are roughly 290,000 clones, with 80% to 90% seen only once. About 4.1% of the sample lies in the top ten. The specimen was PBMCs or T cells enriched from blood (not recorded which). These receptors all stem from a young woman who had recovered from COVID-19.

This clone came up a few times. CDR3 residues: CAPPPLGAKNIQYF. CDR3 nucleotide sequence: TGTGCCCCCCCACCCCTAGGAGCCAAAAACATTCAGTACTTC. V and J are TRBV6-6 and TRBJ2-4; no clear D. This CDR3 contains 14 residues. V shed 11 bases and J shed 0 bases, with 14 bases lying between them. Germline V gene sequence: CDR1 MNHNY, CDR2 SVGAGI (reference sequence).

The chain links TRBV9 to TRBJ1-1; no clear D. The CDR3 loop spans 13 amino acids. V lost 3 bases, J lost 3 bases, and 9 bases lay in between. Germline lookup yields CDR1 SGDLS and CDR2 YYNGEE. CDR3 in DNA: TGTGCCAGCAGCGCCGGGTCGCACACTGAAGCTTTCTTT. Translated, it gives CASSAGSHTEAFF.

The chain has TRBV2 and TRBJ2-1; no clear D. The CDR3 loop spans 12 amino acids. Germline-derived CDR1 and CDR2 are SNHLY and FYNNEI. Deletions cut 3 bases from V and 8 bases from J, with 8 bases between. The DNA for the CDR3 is TGTGCCAGCAGTGACGGGTACTATGAGCAGTTCTTC. It is translated as CASSDGYYEQFF.

J is TRBJ1-2 and V is TRBV4-2; D is undetermined. CDR1 is LGHNA and CDR2 is YNFKEQ in the germline V gene. The CDR3 has 14 residues. The V end lost 0 bases, the J end lost 1 base, and 6 bases lay between the germline ends. In nucleotides, the CDR3 is TGTGCCAGCAGCCAAGATAAACATAACTATGGCTACACCTTC. Its protein is CASSQDKHNYGYTF.

This clone was counted a single time. The chain joins TRBV2 to TRBJ2-2; D is possibly TRBD1 (6 bases). Per the germline V gene, CDR1 is SNHLY and CDR2 is FYNNEI. The CDR3 is 14 amino acids. Trimming took 6 bases from V and 6 from J, leaving 14 bases between them. CDR3 sequence reads: CASRRTDSPGELFF. The CDR3 bases are TGTGCCAGCAGGAGGACAGACAGTCCCGGGGAGCTGTTTTTT.

This chain uses TRBV9 with TRBJ2-1; D possibly corresponds to TRBD1 (5 bases). The CDR3 covers 16 residues. Trimming stripped 0 bases from V and 2 bases from J, with 12 bases between. Germline CDR1 reads SGDLS; CDR2 reads YYNGEE. The CDR3 sequence is CASSVGTRVTYNEQFF. CDR3 in DNA: TGTGCCAGCAGCGTAGGGACCAGGGTAACCTACAATGAGCAGTTCTTC.

The rearrangement uses TRBV13 and TRBJ1-1, with D possibly being TRBD1 (5 bases). V lost 1 base and J 4 bases, leaving 10 bases between the germline ends. Looked up from germline, CDR1 is PRHDT and CDR2 is FYEKMQ (reference sequence). This CDR3 has 14 amino acids. Written as DNA, the CDR3 is TGTGCCAGCAGCTTAGTCAGGGAGGCCACTGAAGCTTTCTTT. This encodes CASSLVREATEAFF.

The rearrangement uses TRBV4-1 and TRBJ1-2; the D is unclear. The CDR3 has 14 residues. V was shortened by 4 bases and J by 3 bases, with 12 bases between the two germline ends. The germline V gene has CDR1 MGHRA and CDR2 YSYEKL. This chain's CDR3 is CASSPTVTDYGYTF. CDR3 bases: TGCGCCAGCAGCCCCACGGTCACGGACTATGGCTACACCTTC.

The chain carries TRBV6-5 and TRBJ1-5; the match to TRBD1 covers 7 bases. The germline V gene has CDR1 MNHEY and CDR2 SVGAGI. V lost 7 bases to trimming and J lost 2 bases; unmatched junction nucleotides: 8. The CDR3 sequence is 15 residues long. The chain's CDR3 is CASTVDRVRNQPQHF. The CDR3 region has the DNA TGTGCCAGCACTGTCGACAGGGTACGCAATCAGCCCCAGCATTTT.

This chain links TRBV2 with TRBJ2-7, with D maybe TRBD1 (5 bases). The CDR3 has 13 amino acids. Germline-derived CDR1 and CDR2 are SNHLY and FYNNEI. V was pared by 0 bases and J by 4 bases, with 7 bases between. CDR3 amino acids: CASSEAAGYEQYF. The CDR3 DNA sequence: TGTGCCAGCAGTGAAGCTGCAGGGTACGAGCAGTACTTC. The whole variable domain, filled in from reference TRBV2 and TRBJ2-7, reads EPEVTQTPSHQVTQMGQEVILRCVPISNHLYFYWYRQILGQKVEFLVSFYNNEISEKSEIFDDQFSVERPDGSNFTLKIRSTKLEDSAMYFCASSEAAGYEQYFGPGTRLTVT.

The rearrangement joins TRBV5-1 to TRBJ1-6, with D tentatively TRBD1 (6 bases). The CDR3 covers 14 residues. Germline V gene sequence: CDR1 SGHRS, CDR2 YFSETQ. V was trimmed by 1 base and J by 10 bases, leaving 12 bases between them. In nucleotides, the CDR3 is TGCGCCAGCAGCTTGTTGACAGGAGAATCACCCCTCCACTTT. Its protein product is CASSLLTGESPLHF.

The rearrangement joins TRBV18 to TRBJ1-3, with TRBD1 as a possible D gene (6 bases). The ends were cut back, 0 bases at V and 0 bases at J, with 15 bases in the middle. Germline CDR1 and CDR2: KGHSH and LQKENI. The CDR3 contains 18 residues. This CDR3 is CASSPPTGALTSGNTIYF. DNA of the CDR3: TGTGCCAGCTCACCACCGACAGGTGCCTTAACCTCTGGAAACACCATATATTTT.

The rearrangement joins TRBV28 to TRBJ2-1; 7 bases fit TRBD1. Trimming cost V 3 bases and J 6 bases; bases outside gene matches: 14. The germline CDR1 and CDR2 sequences are MDHEN and SYDVKM. The CDR3 extends over 17 amino acids. The DNA of the CDR3 is TGTGCCAGCAGTTTCTTTGGAGACAAGGGGGCGGGCAATGAGCAGTTCTTC. Its protein is CASSFFGDKGAGNEQFF.

The chain employs TRBV19 and TRBJ2-3, with 9 bases that match TRBD1. Germline CDR1 LNHDA, CDR2 SQIVND (reference sequence). This CDR3 is built from 15 residues. V was clipped by 5 bases and J by 6 bases; unmatched bases: 9. Written as DNA, the CDR3 is TGTGCCAGTAGTGTCGGGACAGGGTTCTCGGATACGCAGTATTTT. Its translation is CASSVGTGFSDTQYF.

V and J are TRBV15 and TRBJ1-2; no clear D gene. The ends were cut back, 8 bases at V and 7 bases at J, with 20 bases in the middle. CDR3 size: 14 residues. Germline lookup yields CDR1 LNHNV and CDR2 YYDKDF (reference sequence). CDR3 DNA sequence: TGTGCCACCGGGGAGGAAGGGATCCCTGGTGGCTACACCTTC. Protein sequence: CATGEEGIPGGYTF.